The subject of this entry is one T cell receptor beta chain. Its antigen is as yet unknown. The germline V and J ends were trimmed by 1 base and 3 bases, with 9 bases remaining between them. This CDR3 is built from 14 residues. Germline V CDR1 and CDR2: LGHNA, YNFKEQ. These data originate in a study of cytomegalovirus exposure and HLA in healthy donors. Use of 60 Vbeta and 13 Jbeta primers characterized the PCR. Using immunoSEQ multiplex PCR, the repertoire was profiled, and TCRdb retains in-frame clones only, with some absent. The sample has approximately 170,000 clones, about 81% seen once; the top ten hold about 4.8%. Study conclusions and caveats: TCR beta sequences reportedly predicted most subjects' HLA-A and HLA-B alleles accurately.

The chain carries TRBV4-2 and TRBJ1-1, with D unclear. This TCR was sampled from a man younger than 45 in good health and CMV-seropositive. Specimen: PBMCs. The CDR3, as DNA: TGTGCCAGCAGCCAAGTAGAGCGGGACACTGAAGCTTTCTTT. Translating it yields CASSQVERDTEAFF.